A single sample gave rise to the 11 T cell receptor beta chains below, sequenced in a study of blood T cell repertoires in COVID-19. Produced via immunoSEQ multiplex PCR; TCRdb's table is partial and in-frame only. The sample has some 170,000 clones, approximately 88% seen once. Sequenced material: peripheral blood. Receptor source: a woman of 80 years or more with active or convalescent COVID-19.

This chain links TRBV6-5 with TRBJ1-5, with 7 bases that match TRBD1. The CDR3 covers 15 residues. V trimming: 6 bases; J trimming: 2 bases; junction bases outside the gene matches: 7. Looked up from germline, CDR1 is MNHEY and CDR2 is SVGAGI. CDR3 residues: CASRQLTGGNQPQHF. The CDR3 DNA sequence: TGTGCCAGCAGACAACTTACAGGGGGCAATCAGCCCCAGCATTTT.

The chain joins TRBV18 to TRBJ1-4; 7 bases match TRBD1. The CDR3 sequence is 15 residues long. CDR1 and CDR2 from the germline V gene are KGHSH and LQKENI. Unmatched junction bases numbered 6, after V lost 2 bases and J lost 6 bases. The CDR3 bases are TGTGCCAGCTCACCAACGGCACAGGGGCATGAAAAACTGTTTTTT. Its translation is CASSPTAQGHEKLFF.

V and J are TRBV19 and TRBJ2-4, with 7 nucleotides matching TRBD1. This CDR3 comprises 15 residues. Germline assignment: CDR1 LNHDA and CDR2 SQIVND (reference sequence). Trimming took 7 bases from V and 0 from J; bases not matched to a gene: 6. In nucleotides, the CDR3 is TGTGCCAGTACCGGGGACAGCCTAGCCAAAAACATTCAGTACTTC. Its protein is CASTGDSLAKNIQYF.

V and J are TRBV9 and TRBJ2-4; D is uncertain. CDR3 length: 13 amino acids. Germline V gene data show CDR1 as SGDLS and CDR2 as YYNGEE. Trimming took 0 bases from V and 9 from J, leaving 10 bases between them. Here the CDR3 reads CASSVDQRSIQYF. CDR3 DNA: TGTGCCAGCAGCGTAGACCAACGGAGCATTCAGTACTTC.

The V and J genes are TRBV18 and TRBJ1-6; D might be TRBD1 (5 bases). Germline V gives CDR1 KGHSH, CDR2 LQKENI. Trimming stripped 2 bases from V and 7 bases from J, with 12 bases between. The length of the CDR3 is 15 residues. CDR3 DNA sequence: TGTGCCAGCTCACCATTGGGGCAGGGAAATTCACCCCTCCACTTT. Amino acids: CASSPLGQGNSPLHF. The complete variable domain, with remaining parts taken from reference TRBV18 and TRBJ1-6, reads NAGVMQNPRHLVRRRGQEARLRCSPMKGHSHVYWYRQLPEEGLKFMVYLQKENIIDESGMPKERFSAEFPKEGPSILRIQQVVRGDSAAYFCASSPLGQGNSPLHFGNGTRLTVT.

The J gene is TRBJ1-2, the V gene TRBV7-2, with TRBD1 identical over 7 bases. The CDR3 has 14 amino acids. V lost 1 base to trimming and J lost 3 bases; unmatched junction nucleotides: 2. Germline loops: CDR1 SGHTA, CDR2 FQGNSA. The CDR3 here is CASSLEGGDYGYTF. Here the CDR3 DNA reads TGTGCCAGCAGCTTAGAAGGGGGCGACTATGGCTACACCTTC. The whole variable domain, filled in from reference TRBV7-2 and TRBJ1-2, reads GAGVSQSPSNKVTEKGKDVELRCDPISGHTALYWYRQSLGQGLEFLIYFQGNSAPDKSGLPSDRFSAERTGGSVSTLTIQRTQQEDSAVYLCASSLEGGDYGYTFGSGTRLTVV.

The chain joins TRBV11-3 to TRBJ1-1; D is uncertain. Germline CDR1 is SGHNT and CDR2 is YENEEA. This CDR3 is built from 14 residues. Trimming took off 1 base at V and 5 bases at J, with 11 bases between the two ends. CDR3 protein: CASSLGGRETEAFF. In DNA, the CDR3 is TGTGCCAGCAGCTTAGGAGGGAGAGAGACTGAAGCTTTCTTT.

This sequence joins TRBV9 and TRBJ2-1; 11 bases agree with TRBD2. The junction had 6 bases not matched to a gene; V was cut back by 1 base and J by 6 bases. The germline gives CDR1 SGDLS, CDR2 YYNGEE. The length of the CDR3 is 16 residues. In DNA form, the CDR3 reads TGTGCCAGCAGCGTAATTAGCGGGGGGGCTGGCAATGAGCAGTTCTTC. The encoded protein is CASSVISGGAGNEQFF.

In its sample, this clone was seen once. A junction boundary mismatches the germline segment, possibly from a read error. The identical CDR3 is also encoded by other nucleotide sequences in the sample. This chain joins TRBV19 and TRBJ1-4; 11 bases are shared with TRBD1. There are 15 residues in the CDR3. CDR1 LNHDA and CDR2 SQIVND come from the germline V gene (reference sequence). Here the CDR3 DNA reads TGTGCCAGCAGTATAGGGACAGGGGGGGGAGAAAAACTGTTTTTT. Translation gives CASSIGTGGGEKLFF. The entire variable domain, with the rest obtained from reference TRBV19 and TRBJ1-4, is as follows: DGGITQSPKYLFRKEGQNVTLSCEQNLNHDAMYWYRQDPGQGLRLIYYSQIVNDFQKGDIAEGYSVSREKKESFPLTVTSAQKNPTAFYLCASSIGTGGGEKLFFGSGTQLSVL.

The rearrangement uses TRBV12-3 or TRBV12-4 and TRBJ1-2; D is unclear. Trimming removed 3 bases at V and 0 bases at J, with 5 bases between. The CDR3 totals 13 residues. For the CDR3, the DNA is TGTGCCAGCAGTTTTCACACTAACTATGGCTACACCTTC. Protein sequence: CASSFHTNYGYTF.

The chain uses TRBV18 and TRBJ1-2; 8 positions match TRBD1. The CDR3 totals 16 residues. CDR1 is KGHSH, CDR2 LQKENI, per germline. Trimming took 3 bases from V and 3 from J; bases not matched to a gene: 9. Here the CDR3 reads CASSPTGQGWDYGYTF. For the CDR3, the DNA is TGTGCCAGCTCACCGACCGGACAGGGTTGGGACTATGGCTACACCTTC.